A single sample is the source of the 18 T cell receptor beta chains below, sequenced in a study of immune characterization of retroperitoneal liposarcoma. TCRdb reprocessed the PCR reads via MiXCR and lists one record per CDR3 protein. The table shows around 3,200 distinct CDR3 sequences, with more than 35% occurring only once. The sequenced sample consisted of tumor tissue. The receptor source for this set is a male donor with retroperitoneal liposarcoma.

The chain is built from TRBV6-1 and TRBJ2-6, with D hard to call. Trimming left V 6 bases short and J 1 base short, with 4 bases between. Germline values: CDR1 MNHNS, CDR2 SASEGT. This CDR3 comprises 13 residues. The CDR3 DNA is TGTGCCAGCAGAAGGTCTGGGGCCAACGTCCTGACTTTC. Translated, it gives CASRRSGANVLTF.

As regards this clonotype: This clone may be a read error of a much larger clone one base away. The chain carries TRBV18 and TRBJ2-1; D is perhaps TRBD2 (6 bases). The CDR3 has 15 residues. Germline V gene lookup returns CDR1 KGHSH and CDR2 LQKENI. Trimming cost V 6 bases and J 13 bases, with 25 bases left between them. The CDR3 reads CASSRYGRETETQFF. In DNA form, the CDR3 reads TGTGCCAGCTCGAGGTATGGCCGGGAGACGGAGACCCAGTTCTTC.

The chain combines TRBV4-1 with TRBJ2-2; D is unclear. This CDR3 spans 14 amino acids. The V and J ends lost 0 bases and 4 bases respectively, with 6 bases between them. Per the germline V gene, CDR1 is MGHRA and CDR2 is YSYEKL. CDR3 sequence reads: CASSQDPRTGELFF. In DNA, the CDR3 is TGCGCCAGCAGCCAAGACCCACGCACCGGGGAGCTGTTTTTT.

By sample share, this clonotype is medium-sized. This chain links TRBV18 with TRBJ2-5; 7 bases agree with TRBD2. Germline lookup yields CDR1 KGHSH and CDR2 LQKENI. This CDR3 spans 14 amino acids. The V segment lost 2 bases and the J segment 3 bases; nucleotides outside the gene matches: 3. The DNA for the CDR3 is TGTGCCAGCTCACCAGGGCTAGCGGAAGAGACCCAGTACTTC. Its translation is CASSPGLAEETQYF.

The chain combines TRBV7-2 with TRBJ2-5, with no clear D. V was clipped by 6 bases and J by 9 bases, with 23 bases between them. CDR1 SGHTA and CDR2 FQGNSA come from the germline V gene. CDR3 length: 15 residues. CDR3 DNA: TGTGCCAGCAGTTTTAGGCCTGACCTACAAGATCCCCAGTACTTC. Translated, it gives CASSFRPDLQDPQYF.

This rearrangement joins TRBV7-8 to TRBJ2-3; 7 bases are a match to TRBD1. In germline, CDR1 is SGHVS, CDR2 FQNEAQ. J was trimmed by 6 bases and V by 2 bases; bases with no gene match: 5. This CDR3 is built from 14 residues. The CDR3 here is CASSLIGGWDTQYF. The CDR3 region has the DNA TGTGCCAGCAGCTTAATAGGGGGCTGGGATACGCAGTATTTT.

This clonotype was found many times. J is TRBJ2-5 and V is TRBV6-1; TRBD2 agrees at 9 bases. The trim removed 5 bases at V and 4 bases at J, leaving 14 bases unmatched. Looked up from germline, CDR1 is MNHNS and CDR2 is SASEGT. The CDR3 has 17 residues. The CDR3 spells CASSSTLAGGRRETQYF. The CDR3 nucleotides read TGTGCCAGCAGTTCCACCCTGGCGGGAGGGCGACGAGAGACCCAGTACTTC.

This rearrangement joins TRBV6-1 to TRBJ2-3, with 7 positions matching TRBD2. The J call may be wrong; the DNA end is better matched by TRBJ2-7. The CDR3 totals 14 residues. Germline V gives CDR1 MNHNS, CDR2 SASEGT. The CDR3 loop is CASQLARAGSEQYF. In DNA, the CDR3 is TGTGCCAGCCAACTAGCGAGAGCCGGAAGTGAGCAGTACTTC.

The chain joins TRBV14 to TRBJ2-1, with 7 bases identical to TRBD2. This CDR3 has 17 amino acids. In germline, CDR1 is SGHDN, CDR2 FVKESK. Trimming took 3 bases from V and 0 from J; bases not matched to a gene: 8. This chain's CDR3 is CASSQISGLPSYNEQFF. The CDR3 nucleotides read TGTGCCAGCAGCCAGATTAGCGGGCTGCCCTCCTACAATGAGCAGTTCTTC.

This clonotype was seen a handful of times. V and J are TRBV5-6 and TRBJ1-1; the D gene is possibly TRBD1 (6 bases). This CDR3 has 14 residues. The V gene's germline CDR1 is SGHDT and CDR2 YYEEEE. The germline V and J ends were trimmed by 4 bases and 4 bases, with 14 bases remaining between them. CDR3 bases: TGTGCCAGCAGCCCAGAGGGGGGGATCACTGAAGCTTTCTTT. Amino acids: CASSPEGGITEAFF.

This clonotype was observed a few times. The chain links TRBV11-1 to TRBJ2-1; 10 bases map to TRBD1. V gave up 5 bases and J gave up 7 bases; unmatched junction bases: 5. The CDR3 is made up of 14 amino acids. Germline CDR1 SGHAT, CDR2 FQDESV (reference sequence). DNA of the CDR3: TGTGCCAGCAGCACAAGGGACAGGGGAAATGAGCAGTTCTTC. It encodes CASSTRDRGNEQFF.

V usage is TRBV6-1 and J usage is TRBJ2-3, with 11 nucleotides matching TRBD1. The CDR3 covers 16 residues. Germline assignment: CDR1 MNHNS and CDR2 SASEGT. Losses at the gene ends were 0 bases for V and 4 bases for J; bases not matched to a gene: 3. As DNA, the CDR3 is TGTGCCAGCAGTGAAGCGCCGGGACAGGGGGCAGATACGCAGTATTTT. This translates into CASSEAPGQGADTQYF.

The chain combines TRBV6-5 with TRBJ2-7; 7 bases agree with TRBD1. V was pared by 5 bases and J by 0 bases, with 4 bases of the junction left unmatched. The length of the CDR3 is 14 residues. CDR1 is MNHEY, CDR2 SVGAGI, per germline. The CDR3 protein is CASSPGQSSYEQYF. In DNA form, the CDR3 reads TGTGCCAGCAGTCCGGGACAGAGCTCCTACGAGCAGTACTTC.

V and J are TRBV6-5 and TRBJ2-1, with D possibly TRBD2 on 6 matching bases. The CDR3 totals 17 residues. Germline-derived CDR1 and CDR2 are MNHEY and SVGAGI. Between the trimmed V and J ends, which lost 4 bases and 1 base, there was a span of 17 bases. The CDR3 region is CASSLGGRKGSYNEQFF. The DNA of the CDR3 is TGTGCCAGCAGTTTAGGTGGGAGGAAGGGGTCCTACAATGAGCAGTTCTTC.

The chain carries TRBV6-1 and TRBJ2-3, with 7 bases fitting TRBD2. The CDR3 contains 15 residues. Unmatched junction bases numbered 9, after V lost 1 base and J lost 8 bases. From germline, CDR1 is MNHNS and CDR2 SASEGT. CDR3: CASSEEVGGDGTQYF. CDR3 DNA sequence: TGTGCCAGCAGTGAAGAAGTGGGAGGGGACGGTACGCAGTATTTT.

This sequence joins TRBV7-2 and TRBJ1-2; D gene ambiguous. The CDR3 length is 15 residues. The V end lost 2 bases, the J end lost 8 bases, and 18 bases lay between the germline ends. CDR1 and CDR2 from the germline V gene are SGHTA and FQGNSA. The CDR3: CASSLKTRASRGYTF. The DNA for the CDR3 is TGTGCCAGCAGCTTAAAAACCCGGGCCTCGAGGGGCTACACCTTC. Together with reference TRBV7-2 and TRBJ1-2, the CDR3 gives the full variable domain: GAGVSQSPSNKVTEKGKDVELRCDPISGHTALYWYRQSLGQGLEFLIYFQGNSAPDKSGLPSDRFSAERTGGSVSTLTIQRTQQEDSAVYLCASSLKTRASRGYTFGSGTRLTVV.

The rearrangement links TRBV6-6 to TRBJ1-4; no firm D call. Germline V gene data show CDR1 as MNHNY and CDR2 as SVGAGI (reference sequence). There are 15 residues in the CDR3. The V end lost 6 bases, the J end lost 0 bases, and 11 bases lay between the germline ends. CDR3 amino acids: CASRMTRATNEKLFF. The CDR3 nucleotides read TGTGCCAGCAGAATGACCCGTGCAACTAATGAAAAACTGTTTTTT.

The chain employs TRBV27 and TRBJ2-1, with 8 bases matching TRBD2. Trimming at V came to 6 bases and at J to 5 bases, leaving 6 bases not matched to a gene. Germline CDR1 is MNHEY and CDR2 is SMNVEV (reference sequence). The CDR3 is 14 residues long. The CDR3, as DNA: TGTGCCAGCAGCGCCGGGACTAGTCACAATGAGCAGTTCTTC. This gives the protein CASSAGTSHNEQFF.